The sequence of this T cell receptor (beta chain) was determined in a study of blood T cell repertoires in COVID-19. Turning to the study itself: Acute and convalescent COVID-19 specimens originated in the United States, Italy and Spain.

Participants' reported clinical history set cohort assignment. Two consecutive negative NP/OP PCR tests, clearance, or resolved symptoms defined Cohort 3 recovery. This clone was counted a single time. In the authors' methods: Reference gene primer amplification in the assay estimated nucleated cell counts. Generated by immunoSEQ multiplex PCR, the TCRdb table keeps only in-frame clones and is missing some. V and J calls and clone size are those listed in that table; D and trimming were worked out from the DNA. The sample has around 180,000 clones; about 83% are singletons. This clonotype was sampled from a woman aged 30 to 39 who had recovered from COVID-19. Sequenced material: PBMCs or T cells enriched from blood (not recorded which).

CDR3 bases: TGTGCCAGCAGCAAAGCTTTGTCCGTTGGGCCAACTGGAGAGACCCAGTACTTC. Its translation is CASSKALSVGPTGETQYF. This chain links TRBV21-1 with TRBJ2-5; TRBD1, the table's D call, was not compared with the DNA. TRBV21-1 is an annotated pseudogene. The length of the CDR3 is 18 residues.